This is a list of T cell receptor beta chains from one sample in a study of blood T cell repertoires in COVID-19. The data were produced by immunoSEQ multiplex PCR, yet TCRdb's version contains in-frame clones alone and is incomplete. The table shows approximately 190,000 clones, with approximately 92% occurring only once. Input material: peripheral blood. The receptors here all came from a man aged 50 to 59 with acute or convalescent COVID-19. Both conserved end residues are part of each CDR3. D genes are given only for firm matches. Expanded clones are given a class, and other clones once, few, many or no size at all.

D gene	clone size	J gene	V gene	CDR3 DNA	CDR3 protein
NA	NA	TRBJ1-2	TRBV30	TGTGCCTGGAGTGTGGCCGAACACTATGGCTACACCTTC	CAWSVAEHYGYTF
TRBD1	NA	TRBJ1-1	TRBV11-2	TGTGCCAGCAGCACGGGACAGGGAACCCCGAACACTGAAGCTTTCTTT	CASSTGQGTPNTEAFF
TRBD1	NA	TRBJ1-1	TRBV18	TGTGCCAGCTCACTATTCGACAGGGAGGTTTACACTGAAGCTTTCTTT	CASSLFDREVYTEAFF
NA	NA	TRBJ1-2	TRBV21-1	TGTGCCAGCAGCACGAGGACAGGGGACGCTGGCTACACCTTC	CASSTRTGDAGYTF
TRBD1	once	TRBJ1-6	TRBV28	TGTGCCAGCAGTGGGCAGGGGGCTTTGGGTAATTCACCCCTCCACTTT	CASSGQGALGNSPLHF
NA	NA	TRBJ2-2	TRBV21-1	TGTGCCAGCCCTCCGGGACAAGGCGTCAACGGGGAGCTGTTTTTT	CASPPGQGVNGELFF
NA	NA	TRBJ1-2	TRBV9	TGTGCCAGCAGCGTAGATCCGGGGTCCTCGCATGGCTACACCTTC	CASSVDPGSSHGYTF
NA	NA	TRBJ1-6	TRBV7-9	TGTGCCAGCAGCTTAGCCAGGGTTTCCTATAATTCACCCCTCCACTTT	CASSLARVSYNSPLHF
TRBD2	NA	TRBJ2-2	TRBV5-1	TGCGCCAGCAGCCTACGGGAGGACGGGGAGCTGTTTTTT	CASSLREDGELFF
NA	NA	TRBJ2-7	TRBV20-1	TGCAGTGCTAGACTCCACGAGCAGTACTTC	CSARLHEQYF
NA	NA	TRBJ2-2	TRBV11-2	TGTGCCAGCAGCTTACGGGCAGGGAATTTCGGGGAGCTGTTTTTT	CASSLRAGNFGELFF
TRBD1	NA	TRBJ1-1	TRBV19	TGTGCCAGTAGTATCCGGACAGGTATCAATACGGCTTTCTTT	CASSIRTGINTAFF
NA	NA	TRBJ2-1	TRBV27	TGTGCCAGCAGGATAGAAACGAGCTCCTACAATGAGCAGTTCTTC	CASRIETSSYNEQFF
NA	few	TRBJ2-3	TRBV29-1	TGCAGCGTTGAAGATAGGGGCGATACGCAGTATTTT	CSVEDRGDTQYF
NA	NA	TRBJ1-6	TRBV2	TGTGCCAGCACGCGCGGACAGACCTATAATTCACCCCTCCACTTT	CASTRGQTYNSPLHF
TRBD1	NA	TRBJ2-7	TRBV6-6	TGTGCCAGCAGTGGGACAGCCTACACCTACGAGCAGTACTTC	CASSGTAYTYEQYF
NA	once	TRBJ1-1	TRBV29-1	TGCAGCGTTGTAGGTCCTGGGAGTCTGAACACTGAAGCTTTCTTT	CSVVGPGSLNTEAFF
NA	NA	TRBJ2-5	TRBV3-1/TRBV3-2	TGTGCCAGCAGCCCCCGGGTAGCAGCGGTCGGTCAGACCCAGTACTTC	CASSPRVAAVGQTQYF
TRBD1	NA	TRBJ1-5	TRBV6-6	TGTGCCAGCAGTTACTCAGGCGGACAGGAGCATTTT	CASSYSGGQEHF
TRBD1	once	TRBJ1-5	TRBV6-5	TGTGCCAGCAGTACGACAGGGGGAGGGAATCAGCCCCAGCATTTT	CASSTTGGGNQPQHF
TRBD2	NA	TRBJ2-1	TRBV9	TGTGCCAGCAGCGTAGCTCGACTAGCGGGTCACAATGAGCAGTTCTTC	CASSVARLAGHNEQFF
NA	NA	TRBJ1-1	TRBV5-1	TGCGCCAGCAGCTTGGACAGACCTAACACTGAAGCTTTCTTT	CASSLDRPNTEAFF
TRBD1	NA	TRBJ2-1	TRBV5-6	TGTGCCAGCAGCTTGGGGGACAGGGCCTACAATGAGCAGTTCTTC	CASSLGDRAYNEQFF
NA	NA	TRBJ1-2	TRBV4-3	TGCGCCAGCAGCCAAGATCTGGGCGGGAGCCCCTATGGCTACACCTTC	CASSQDLGGSPYGYTF
TRBD2	NA	TRBJ2-1	TRBV5-8	TGTGCCAGCAGTTCAGGACTAGCGGGGGGGCTTGAGCAGTTCTTC	CASSSGLAGGLEQFF
NA	NA	TRBJ1-2	TRBV7-9	TGTGCCAGCAGCTTAAGACAGGCTGCATCCCGGGACGGCTACACCTTC	CASSLRQAASRDGYTF
TRBD1	NA	TRBJ1-1	TRBV5-1	TGCGCCAGCAGCTTGGGGACAGGGGGAGGGAACACTGAAGCTTTCTTT	CASSLGTGGGNTEAFF
NA	once	TRBJ2-5	TRBV6-5	TGTGCCAGCAGTTACTCGAGGACTACATTGCAAGAGACCCAGTACTTC	CASSYSRTTLQETQYF
TRBD1	NA	TRBJ1-5	TRBV10-3	TGTGCCATCAGTCAGGGGGTCCTCAATCAGCCCCAGCATTTT	CAISQGVLNQPQHF
TRBD1	NA	TRBJ2-2	TRBV7-9	TGTGCCAGCAGATCTCCGGGACAGGGGAACACCGGGGAGCTGTTTTTT	CASRSPGQGNTGELFF
TRBD2	NA	TRBJ2-5	TRBV27	TGTGCCAGCAGTTTATACATGGGGACTAGAAGTATGAAGACCCAGTACTTC	CASSLYMGTRSMKTQYF
TRBD1	NA	TRBJ1-2	TRBV18	TGTGCCAGCTCACCAAATAGACAGGGGCCGGACTATGGCTACACCTTC	CASSPNRQGPDYGYTF
NA	few	TRBJ1-6	TRBV28	TGTGCCAGCACCCTCGCGGGTAATTCACCCCTCCACTTT	CASTLAGNSPLHF
NA	NA	TRBJ1-2	TRBV5-1	TGCGCCAGCAGCTTGGGTGCGGGAGAGGGCTACACCTTC	CASSLGAGEGYTF
NA	once	TRBJ1-3	TRBV4-3	TGCGCCAGCAGCCAATGGCAGGGAAGTGGAAACACCATATATTTT	CASSQWQGSGNTIYF
TRBD1	NA	TRBJ1-1	TRBV5-1	TGCGCCAGCAGGCAAACAGGGGTTATGAACACTGAAGCTTTCTTT	CASRQTGVMNTEAFF
NA	NA	TRBJ1-5	TRBV12-3/TRBV12-4	TGTGCCAGCAGTTTTGGACAGTATCAGCCCCAGCATTTT	CASSFGQYQPQHF
TRBD2	NA	TRBJ2-5	TRBV7-3	TGTGCCAGCAGCTTATTAGCGGGGGTGCAGGGAGAGACCCAGTACTTC	CASSLLAGVQGETQYF
TRBD1	NA	TRBJ2-5	TRBV2	TGTGCCAGCAGTTTCGACAGGGTTGAAGAGACCCAGTACTTC	CASSFDRVEETQYF
TRBD1	once	TRBJ1-1	TRBV5-1	TGCGCCAGCAGCAGAGACAGGGGGAACACTGAAGCTTTCTTT	CASSRDRGNTEAFF
NA	once	TRBJ2-2	TRBV4-3	TGCGCCAGTTCGCGGGGGCCGAACACCGGGGAGCTGTTTTTT	CASSRGPNTGELFF
TRBD1	once	TRBJ2-7	TRBV6-5	TGTGCCAGCAGGGCTACCGGGACAGGTTCCTACGAGCAGTACTTC	CASRATGTGSYEQYF
NA	NA	TRBJ2-1	TRBV7-3	TGTGCCAGCAGCTCTAGACAGACCTCCTACAATGAGCAGTTCTTC	CASSSRQTSYNEQFF
TRBD1	NA	TRBJ1-2	TRBV9	TGTGCCAGCAGCGGATCCGGCGGGACAGGGGGCTACTATGGCTACACCTTC	CASSGSGGTGGYYGYTF
NA	once	TRBJ2-5	TRBV15	TGTGCCACCAGCAGAGATTTAGTCCAAGAGACCCAGTACTTC	CATSRDLVQETQYF
NA	NA	TRBJ1-2	TRBV6-6	TGTGCCAGCAGTTACGGGGGGAGGGATGGCTACACCTTC	CASSYGGRDGYTF